The T cell receptor beta chain under discussion was sequenced for a study of T-cell reconstitution after alpha-beta-depleted transplantation in children. Library preparation (for TCRbeta) was performed with unique molecular identifiers. TCRdb reprocessed the PCR reads via MiXCR and lists one record per CDR3 protein. The table records approximately 200,000 distinct CDR3 sequences, 14% to 15% of them present only once. Only a few counts were recorded for this clonotype. The germline gives CDR1 MNHNS, CDR2 SASEGT. The CDR3 runs to 15 residues. V was shortened by 3 bases and J by 4 bases, with 13 bases between the two germline ends.

The chain uses TRBV6-1 and TRBJ2-1, with a possible D match to TRBD1 (6 bases). The specimen comprised PBMCs from the stem cell graft donor, sampled from the stem cell graft. The sequence was collected from a human donor who donated a stem cell graft to a child with acute lymphoblastic leukemia. The CDR3, as DNA: TGTGCCAGCAGTGAGAAGTGGGGGCTGTACAATGAGCAGTTCTTC. It encodes CASSEKWGLYNEQFF.